The rows below give T cell receptor beta chains drawn from one sample of a study of Tregs in tolerant kidney transplant recipients. Only in-frame clones appear in the TCRdb table, and some are missing; sequencing was by immunoSEQ multiplex PCR. Counted here are 240,000 or so clones, approximately 84% occurring once; the ten biggest clones make up less than 0.75%. The specimen sequenced was CD4+ T cells from blood. Receptors originate from a human donor in good health. Each CDR3 is given with its conserved first and last residue. The D gene is left open where the match is weak. Some rows mark clone size as missing; the rest say once, few, many or name a class of expanded clone.

size: once
D: .
J: TRBJ2-1
V: TRBV5-1
CDR3: CASSQGGSAYNEQFF
DNA: TGCGCCAGCAGCCAGGGGGGATCCGCCTACAATGAGCAGTTCTTC

size: .
D: .
J: TRBJ2-7
V: TRBV7-2
CDR3: CASSLQTGSSYEQYF
DNA: TGTGCCAGCAGCTTACAAACAGGGTCCTCCTACGAGCAGTACTTC

size: .
D: .
J: TRBJ1-1
V: TRBV5-1
CDR3: CASSLGGWGNTEAFF
DNA: TGCGCCAGCAGCTTGGGAGGGTGGGGGAACACTGAAGCTTTCTTT

size: many
D: .
J: TRBJ1-3
V: TRBV2
CDR3: CASTRISGNTIYF
DNA: TGTGCCAGCACGCGGATCTCTGGAAACACCATATATTTT

size: .
D: .
J: TRBJ1-5
V: TRBV5-1
CDR3: CASSLVGGPFQPQHF
DNA: TGCGCCAGCAGCTTGGTCGGGGGCCCATTTCAGCCCCAGCATTTT

size: .
D: .
J: TRBJ2-7
V: TRBV7-9
CDR3: CASSSQGPYEQYF
DNA: TGTGCCAGCAGCTCACAGGGTCCCTACGAGCAGTACTTC

size: once
D: .
J: TRBJ1-2
V: TRBV7-2
CDR3: CASNLRTGTEGYTF
DNA: TGTGCCAGCAACCTACGAACAGGGACGGAGGGCTACACCTTC

size: .
D: .
J: TRBJ1-3
V: TRBV15
CDR3: CATSLRSSGNTIYF
DNA: TGTGCCACCAGCCTACGCAGCTCTGGAAACACCATATATTTT

size: .
D: .
J: TRBJ2-3
V: TRBV19
CDR3: CASTMTGRTDTQYF
DNA: TGTGCCAGTACCATGACAGGACGCACAGATACGCAGTATTTT

size: .
D: .
J: TRBJ1-1
V: TRBV18
CDR3: CASSPRPGQRAEAFF
DNA: TGTGCCAGCTCACCACGCCCGGGACAACGCGCTGAAGCTTTCTTT

size: .
D: .
J: TRBJ2-6
V: TRBV21-1
CDR3: CASSNRDRSFAGANVLTF
DNA: TGTGCCAGCAGCAACCGGGACAGGAGTTTTGCTGGGGCCAACGTCCTGACTTTC